One T cell receptor (beta chain) is described in this entry. This clonotype was detected only a few times. The clone's antigen remains unknown. Base qualities are not provided; no much larger clone lies one nucleotide away. These data originate in a study of human T cells and chemical hapten exposure (dated by TCRdb to the early 2020s). For the wider study: For sensitization, 2% DPC in acetone was applied to a 2 cm by 2 cm area of upper inner arm skin. Weekly therapeutic DPC doses were additionally applied to the scalp of patients throughout the approximately 24-week study period. Patch testing was done on the upper back using Finn chambers containing 0.01% DPC, and results were scored after 6 days according to International Contact Dermatitis Research Group standards. Most of the patients in the cohort were female, and the cohort covered alopecia areata with under or over 50% scalp involvement, alopecia totalis and alopecia universalis. Libraries were combined into a pool for sequencing, and differences in TCR yield between samples came mainly from small differences in library volumes within the pool. This study followed changes in the peripheral blood TCR repertoire in vivo during primary and secondary sensitization of alopecia patients to the hapten diphenylcyclopropenone (DPC). Blood samples were taken from patients before sensitization (week 0) and then at 2, 6 and about 24 weeks after DPC sensitization. Blood for TCR sequencing was provided by twenty-nine alopecia patients at one to four time points (pre-sensitization, 2, 6 and 24 weeks). Points the paper makes about the study in general: Patch test score was positively correlated with the number of PT1 expanded TCRs, with significance at thresholds 8, 16 and 32 but not at 4. DPC sensitization did not change how many TCRs were above 1 in 1000 frequency, and no evidence was found of alterations in global repertoire structure. Significantly more large CDR3 similarity clusters were formed by expanded TCRs than by pre-sensitization or healthy control sets, consistent with antigen-driven responses. Repeated subsampling changed both the strength of the expansion versus patch-test correlation and the threshold at which that correlation became significant. All patients had alopecia, a presumed autoimmune disease, so their immune response might differ from that of healthy individuals.

The CDR3, from cysteine to phenylalanine, totals 12 residues. The entry retains the CDR3 DNA only, 36 bases that are in frame from base 1. V drops 4 bases and J drops 4 bases, leaving 10 bases in between. According to the germline V gene, CDR1 reads SQVTM and CDR2 reads ANQGSEA. To prepare the library, RACE was applied. The listed sequencing device is NextSeq 500. During library preparation, unique molecular identifiers were attached to individual cDNA molecules so that TCRs could be counted quantitatively and reproducibly. From each blood RNA sample, both TCR alpha and TCR beta chains were sequenced. The source study handled its data this way. Samples had a median of roughly 100,000 TCRs, with a range from roughly 23,224 to 750,000. The Decombinator software suite was used to annotate the V, J and CDR3 of the TCR reads. Every sample was subsampled to the same number of TCRs (28,000) for the PS versus PT1 abundance plots. TCRs were defined as expanded if absent before sensitization and observed at least eight times at the 2-week time point. The public reads were reprocessed in TCRdb via fastp at Q25 and MiXCR, keeping in-frame beta chains. Each entry is one CDR3 protein sequence, shown with its most common DNA and genes. The V and J calls reflect TCRdb's pipeline rather than the authors' work. In this sample the table shows 150,000 to 200,000 distinct CDR3 sequences, around a quarter of which occur a single time. The top ten clonotypes cover about 2.3% of the sample.

The sample's time point, from its label and the paper: patch test 3, about 24 weeks after DPC sensitization. Explained via the paper, the treatment or condition label denotes: therapeutic diphenylcyclopropenone sensitization with weekly scalp DPC. At every patch-test visit, the blood draw took place before the patch test was put on. Patients were eligible if aged 18 to 70, diagnosed with alopecia and judged suitable for DPC therapy, and pregnant patients were excluded. Total RNA was extracted from unfractionated whole blood collected in Tempus Blood RNA tubes. Material: whole blood, obtained in connection with sensitization to the hapten diphenylcyclopropenone (DPC). The chain links TRBV29-1 with TRBJ2-5, with no reliable assignment of the D segment. This clonotype originated in a woman aged 40 to 49 with alopecia areata. Some clones in this sample may be carry-over from other donors' samples. The CDR3 loop reads CSVGTERETQYF. The nucleotide sequence is given as TGCAGCGTTGGGACCGAACGAGAGACCCAGTACTTC.